One TCR beta chain is described in this entry. Its matching antigen is unknown. These data originate in a study of regulatory and conventional T cells in RAG deficiency. Sequencing was performed with immunoSEQ multiplex PCR; in TCRdb, only in-frame clones are kept and a portion is missing. The sample has 20,000 to 25,000 clones, 95% to 97% seen once; the top ten hold roughly 1.3%. Genomic DNA came from blood conventional CD4+ T cells gated CD25-low CD127-high. Trimming pared 5 bases from V and 11 bases from J, leaving 18 bases between. The germline V gene encodes CDR1 SGHVS and CDR2 FNYEAQ. The CDR3 extends over 13 amino acids. Whole-study results and caveats: Omenn patients showed >80% Treg-Tconv overlap and shorter CDR3 lengths.

These sequences were also reported in another study, on regulatory T cells. That report notes: The PCR used 52 TRBV and 13 TRBJ primers.

The receptor comes from a human donor in good health. The chain joins TRBV7-6 to TRBJ2-5, with D possibly being TRBD2 (6 bases). The sample consisted of CD25- CD4+ T cells sorted from blood. The CDR3 coding sequence is TGTGCCAGCAGCACCCAGTTGGGGGAGGAGCAGTACTTC. Translated, it gives CASSTQLGEEQYF.